This entry concerns a single TCR beta chain. Its antigen is as yet unknown. Being one base from a much bigger clone, this may be a read error. This sample was taken from a study of glioma-infiltrating T cells. Notes on the study in general: Tissue-blood divergence was below expectation in non-neoplastic patients, above in gliomas. Very few CDR3 sequences were shared between tissue and blood.

In germline, CDR1 is SQVTM, CDR2 ANQGSEA. V lost 3 bases, J lost 14 bases, and 22 bases lay in between. This CDR3 has 13 amino acids. Using RNA template, CDR3s of TCR alpha and beta were amplified with iRepertoire arm-PCR. One-step reverse transcription and amplification started from approximately 100-400 ng of tissue mRNA or PBMC total RNA. TCRdb called the multiplex PCR reads again in MiXCR, with one record for every CDR3 protein. Among approximately 190,000 distinct CDR3 sequences listed, approximately 30% were seen once. Material: glioma tissue, nonneoplastic brain tissue, or PBMCs (not recorded which). This chain joins TRBV29-1 and TRBJ1-1, with D uncertain. The receptor's source is a human donor with low-grade glioma or glioblastoma, undergoing nonglioma brain surgery, or in good health (not recorded which). The chain's CDR3 is CSVEASQLGPAFF. Here the CDR3 DNA reads TGCAGCGTTGAGGCTTCTCAGCTAGGTCCTGCCTTCTTT.